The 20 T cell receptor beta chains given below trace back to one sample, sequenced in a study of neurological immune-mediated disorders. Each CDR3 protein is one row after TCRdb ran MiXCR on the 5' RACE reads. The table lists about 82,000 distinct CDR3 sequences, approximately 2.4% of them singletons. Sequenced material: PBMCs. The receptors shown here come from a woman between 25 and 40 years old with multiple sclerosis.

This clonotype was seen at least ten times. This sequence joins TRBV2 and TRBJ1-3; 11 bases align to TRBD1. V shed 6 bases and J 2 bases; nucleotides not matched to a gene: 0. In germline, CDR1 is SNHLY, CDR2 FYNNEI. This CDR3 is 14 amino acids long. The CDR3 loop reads CASRGQGAGNTIYF. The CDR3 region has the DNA TGTGCCAGCAGGGGACAGGGGGCTGGAAACACCATATATTTT.

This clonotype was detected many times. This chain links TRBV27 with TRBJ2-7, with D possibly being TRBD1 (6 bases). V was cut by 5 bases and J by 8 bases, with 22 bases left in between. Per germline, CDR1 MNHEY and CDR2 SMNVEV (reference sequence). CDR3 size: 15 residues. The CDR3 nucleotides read TGTGCCAGCAGTCCCCAACCGCCAATAAGGGGGAAGCAGTACTTC. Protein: CASSPQPPIRGKQYF.

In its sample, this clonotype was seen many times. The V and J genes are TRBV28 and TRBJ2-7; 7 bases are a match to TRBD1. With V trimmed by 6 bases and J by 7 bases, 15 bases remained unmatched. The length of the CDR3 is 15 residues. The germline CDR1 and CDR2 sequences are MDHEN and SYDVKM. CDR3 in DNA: TGTGCCAGCAGCGAACCAGGACAGGCCAAGGGGGAGCAGTACTTC. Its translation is CASSEPGQAKGEQYF.

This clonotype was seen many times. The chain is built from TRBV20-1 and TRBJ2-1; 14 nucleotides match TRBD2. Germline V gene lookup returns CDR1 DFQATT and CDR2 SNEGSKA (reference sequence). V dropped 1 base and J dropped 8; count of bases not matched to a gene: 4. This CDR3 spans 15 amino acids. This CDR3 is CSARVGTSGRDEQFF. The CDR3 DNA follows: TGCAGTGCTAGAGTAGGGACTAGCGGGAGAGATGAGCAGTTCTTC.

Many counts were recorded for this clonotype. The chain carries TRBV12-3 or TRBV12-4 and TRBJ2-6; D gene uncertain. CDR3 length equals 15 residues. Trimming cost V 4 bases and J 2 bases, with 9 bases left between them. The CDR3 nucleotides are TGTGCCAGCAGTTCGGGTTCTCCTGGGGCCAACGTCCTGACTTTC. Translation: CASSSGSPGANVLTF.

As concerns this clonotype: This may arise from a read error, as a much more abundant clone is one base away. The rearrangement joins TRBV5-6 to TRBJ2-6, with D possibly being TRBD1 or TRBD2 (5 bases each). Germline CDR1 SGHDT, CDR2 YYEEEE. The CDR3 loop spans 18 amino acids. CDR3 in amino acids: CASSPDRGPYSGAKVLTF. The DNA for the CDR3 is TGTGCCAGCAGCCCGGACCGGGGTCCCTACTCTGGGGCCAAAGTCCTGACTTTC.

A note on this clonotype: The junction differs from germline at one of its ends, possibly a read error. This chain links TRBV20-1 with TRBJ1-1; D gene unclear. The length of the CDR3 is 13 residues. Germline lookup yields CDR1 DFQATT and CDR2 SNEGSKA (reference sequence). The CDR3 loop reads CSARPRENTEAFF. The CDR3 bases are TGTAGTGCTAGACCCCGGGAGAACACTGAAGCTTTCTTT.

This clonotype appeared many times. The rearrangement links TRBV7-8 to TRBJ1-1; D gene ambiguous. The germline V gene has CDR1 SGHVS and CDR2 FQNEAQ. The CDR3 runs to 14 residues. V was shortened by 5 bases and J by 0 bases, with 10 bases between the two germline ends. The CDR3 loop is CASSPFAMNTEAFF. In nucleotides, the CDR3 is TGTGCCAGCAGCCCATTCGCCATGAACACTGAAGCTTTCTTT.

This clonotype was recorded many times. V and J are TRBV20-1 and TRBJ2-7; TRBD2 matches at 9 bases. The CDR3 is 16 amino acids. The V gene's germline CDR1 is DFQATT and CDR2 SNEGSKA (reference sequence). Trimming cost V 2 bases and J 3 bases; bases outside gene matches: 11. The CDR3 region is CSARREREVGLYEQYF. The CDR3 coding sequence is TGCAGTGCTAGACGAGAGCGGGAGGTCGGTCTCTACGAGCAGTACTTC.

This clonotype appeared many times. The CDR3 here is CASSFSPNEQYF. In DNA, the CDR3 is TGTGCCAGCAGCTTCAGCCCCAACGAGCAGTACTTC. The chain recombines TRBV7-9 with TRBJ2-7; D is unresolved. Looked up from germline, CDR1 is SEHNR and CDR2 is FQNEAQ (reference sequence). The CDR3 runs 12 residues. V was clipped by 3 bases and J by 5 bases, with 8 bases between them.

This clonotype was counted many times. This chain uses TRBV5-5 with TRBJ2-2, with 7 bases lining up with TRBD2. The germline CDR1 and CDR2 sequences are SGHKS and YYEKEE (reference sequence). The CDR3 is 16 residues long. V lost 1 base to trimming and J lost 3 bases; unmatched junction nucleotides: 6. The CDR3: CASSLLRGGDTGELFF. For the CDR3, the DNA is TGTGCCAGCAGCTTGTTACGGGGAGGGGACACCGGGGAGCTGTTTTTT. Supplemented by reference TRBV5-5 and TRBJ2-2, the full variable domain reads DAGVTQSPTHLIKTRGQQVTLRCSPISGHKSVSWYQQVLGQGPQFIFQYYEKEERGRGNFPDRFSARQFPNYSSELNVNALLLGDSALYLCASSLLRGGDTGELFFGEGSRLTVL.

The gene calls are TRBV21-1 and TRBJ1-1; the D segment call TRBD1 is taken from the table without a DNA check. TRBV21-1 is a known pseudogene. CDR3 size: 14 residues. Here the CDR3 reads CASIKRGFRPEAFF. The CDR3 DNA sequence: TGTGCCAGCATCAAAAGGGGGTTCAGGCCTGAAGCTTTCTTT.

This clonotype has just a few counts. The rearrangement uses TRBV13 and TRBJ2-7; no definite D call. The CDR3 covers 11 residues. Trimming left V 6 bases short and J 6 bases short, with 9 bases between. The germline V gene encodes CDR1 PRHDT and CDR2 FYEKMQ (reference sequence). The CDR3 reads CASSTAGEQYF. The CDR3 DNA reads TGTGCCAGCAGTACGGCTGGCGAGCAGTACTTC.

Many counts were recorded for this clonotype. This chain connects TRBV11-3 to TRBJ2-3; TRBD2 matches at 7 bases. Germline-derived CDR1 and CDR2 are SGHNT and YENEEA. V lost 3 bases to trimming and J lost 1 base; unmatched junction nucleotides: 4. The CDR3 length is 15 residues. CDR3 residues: CASSFAGVGTDTQYF. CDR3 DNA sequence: TGTGCCAGCAGCTTTGCGGGAGTCGGCACAGATACGCAGTATTTT.

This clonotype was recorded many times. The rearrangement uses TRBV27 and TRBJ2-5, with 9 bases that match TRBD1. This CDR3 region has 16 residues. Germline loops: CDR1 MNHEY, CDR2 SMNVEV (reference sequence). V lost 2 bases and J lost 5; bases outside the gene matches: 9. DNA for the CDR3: TGTGCCAGCAGTTTAAGTGGCGGGACAGGGCTGGAGACCCAGTACTTC. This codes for CASSLSGGTGLETQYF.

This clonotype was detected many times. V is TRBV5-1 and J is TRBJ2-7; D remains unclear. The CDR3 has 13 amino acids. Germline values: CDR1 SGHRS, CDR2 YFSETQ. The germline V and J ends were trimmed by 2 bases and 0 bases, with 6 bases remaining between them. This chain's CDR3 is CASSFPDSYEQYF. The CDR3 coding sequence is TGCGCCAGCAGCTTTCCGGACTCCTACGAGCAGTACTTC.

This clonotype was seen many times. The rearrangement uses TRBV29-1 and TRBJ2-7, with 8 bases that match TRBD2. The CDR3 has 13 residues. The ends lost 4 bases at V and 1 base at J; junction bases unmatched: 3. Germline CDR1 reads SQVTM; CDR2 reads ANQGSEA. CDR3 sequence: CSVVASGSYEQYF. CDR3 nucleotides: TGCAGCGTTGTGGCTAGCGGGTCCTACGAGCAGTACTTC.

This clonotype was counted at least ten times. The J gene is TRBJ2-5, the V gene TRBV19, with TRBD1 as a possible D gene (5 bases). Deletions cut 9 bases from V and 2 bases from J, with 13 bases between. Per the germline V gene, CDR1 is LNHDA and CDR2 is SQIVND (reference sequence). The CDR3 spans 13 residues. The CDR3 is CASRTFQQETQYF. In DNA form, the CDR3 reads TGTGCCAGCAGGACATTTCAACAAGAGACCCAGTACTTC.

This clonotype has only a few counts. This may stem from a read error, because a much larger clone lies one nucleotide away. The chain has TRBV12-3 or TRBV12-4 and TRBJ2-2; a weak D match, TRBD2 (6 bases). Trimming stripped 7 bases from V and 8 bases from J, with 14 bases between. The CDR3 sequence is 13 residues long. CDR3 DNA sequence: TGTGCCAGCAAGGACTGGAGGGTTGGGGAGCTGTTTTTT. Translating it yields CASKDWRVGELFF.

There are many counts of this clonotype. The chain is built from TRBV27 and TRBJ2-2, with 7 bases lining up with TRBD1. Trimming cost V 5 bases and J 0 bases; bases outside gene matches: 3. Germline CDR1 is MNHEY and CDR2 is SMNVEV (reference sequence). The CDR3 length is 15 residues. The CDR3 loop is CASSRDSPNTGELFF. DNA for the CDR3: TGTGCCAGCAGTCGGGACAGCCCGAACACCGGGGAGCTGTTTTTT.